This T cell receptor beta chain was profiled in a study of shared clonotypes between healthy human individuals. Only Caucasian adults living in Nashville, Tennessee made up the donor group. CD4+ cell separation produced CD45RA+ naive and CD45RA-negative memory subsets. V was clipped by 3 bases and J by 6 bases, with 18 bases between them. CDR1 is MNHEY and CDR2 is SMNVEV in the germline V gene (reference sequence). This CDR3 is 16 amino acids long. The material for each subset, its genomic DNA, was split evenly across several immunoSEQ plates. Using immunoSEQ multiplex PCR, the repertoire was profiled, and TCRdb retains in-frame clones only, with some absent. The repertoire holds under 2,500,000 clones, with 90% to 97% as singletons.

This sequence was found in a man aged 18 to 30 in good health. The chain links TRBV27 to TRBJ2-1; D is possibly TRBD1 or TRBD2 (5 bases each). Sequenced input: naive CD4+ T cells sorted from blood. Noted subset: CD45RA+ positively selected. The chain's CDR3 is CASSFIERKRGNEQFF. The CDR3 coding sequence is TGTGCCAGCAGTTTTATCGAGCGAAAGAGGGGCAATGAGCAGTTCTTC.